This T cell receptor (beta chain) was recovered during a study of shared clonotypes between healthy human individuals. Study-level results: Only blood was sampled, and tissue TCR repertoires likely differ from blood ones.

CDR3 length equals 13 residues. The V and J ends lost 5 bases and 4 bases respectively, with 9 bases between them. CDR1 SGHVS and CDR2 FNYEAQ come from the germline V gene. Assay runs were performed at deep level. Some clones are missing from TCRdb's copy, which holds only in-frame ones; the method was immunoSEQ multiplex PCR. The table shows approximately 95,000 clones, with roughly two thirds occurring only once. CCR7-negative CD45RA+ TemRA cells were combined with CD45RO+ cells to form CD8 memory. About this clone: Its antigen remains unknown.

The sequenced sample consisted of memory CD8+ T cells sorted from blood. The subset: CD45RO+ cells pooled with CCR7-negative TemRA cells. This TCR was recovered from a man in his thirties or forties in good health. The chain carries TRBV7-6 and TRBJ2-1; D is undetermined. CDR3 DNA: TGTGCCAGCAGCAAAGACCGTTACAATGAGCAGTTCTTC. This translates into CASSKDRYNEQFF.